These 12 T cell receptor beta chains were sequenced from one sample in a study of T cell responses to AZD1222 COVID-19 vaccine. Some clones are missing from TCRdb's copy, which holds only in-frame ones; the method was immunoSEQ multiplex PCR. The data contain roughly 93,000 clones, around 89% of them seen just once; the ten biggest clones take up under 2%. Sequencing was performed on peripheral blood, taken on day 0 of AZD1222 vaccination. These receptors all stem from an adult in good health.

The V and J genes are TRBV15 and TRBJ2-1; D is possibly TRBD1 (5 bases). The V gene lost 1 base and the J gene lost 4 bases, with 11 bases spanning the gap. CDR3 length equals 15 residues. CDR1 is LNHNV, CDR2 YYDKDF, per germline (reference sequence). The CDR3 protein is CATSRGPTEYNEQFF. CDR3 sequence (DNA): TGTGCCACCAGCAGAGGTCCGACAGAATACAATGAGCAGTTCTTC.

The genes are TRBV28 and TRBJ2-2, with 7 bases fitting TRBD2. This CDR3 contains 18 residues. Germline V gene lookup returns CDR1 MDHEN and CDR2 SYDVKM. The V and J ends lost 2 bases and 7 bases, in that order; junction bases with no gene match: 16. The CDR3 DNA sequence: TGTGCCAGCAGTTTACGGACTCACTCGGGGGGAGGGAGCGGGGAGCTGTTTTTT. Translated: CASSLRTHSGGGSGELFF. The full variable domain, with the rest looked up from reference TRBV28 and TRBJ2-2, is DVKVTQSSRYLVKRTGEKVFLECVQDMDHENMFWYRQDPGLGLRLIYFSYDVKMKEKGDIPEGYSVSREKKERFSLILESASTNQTSMYLCASSLRTHSGGGSGELFFGEGSRLTVL.

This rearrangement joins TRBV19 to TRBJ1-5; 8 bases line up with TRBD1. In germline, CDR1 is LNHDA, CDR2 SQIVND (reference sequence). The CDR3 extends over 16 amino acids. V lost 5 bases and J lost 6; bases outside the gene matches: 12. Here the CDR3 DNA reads TGTGCCAGTAGTGCGTACCAGGGGGCAGAGGGTCAGCCCCAGCATTTT. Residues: CASSAYQGAEGQPQHF.

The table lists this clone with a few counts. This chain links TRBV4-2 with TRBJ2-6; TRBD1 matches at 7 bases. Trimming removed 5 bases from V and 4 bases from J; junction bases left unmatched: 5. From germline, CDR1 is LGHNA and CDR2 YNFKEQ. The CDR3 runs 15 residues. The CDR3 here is CASSGQAPGANVLTF. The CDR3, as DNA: TGTGCCAGCAGCGGACAGGCGCCAGGGGCCAACGTCCTGACTTTC.

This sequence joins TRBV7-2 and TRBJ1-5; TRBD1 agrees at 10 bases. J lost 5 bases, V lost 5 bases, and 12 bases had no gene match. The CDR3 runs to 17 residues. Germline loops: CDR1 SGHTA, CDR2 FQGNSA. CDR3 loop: CASSQTGGASLHQPQHF. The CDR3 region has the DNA TGTGCCAGCAGCCAGACAGGGGGCGCGTCACTCCATCAGCCCCAGCATTTT.

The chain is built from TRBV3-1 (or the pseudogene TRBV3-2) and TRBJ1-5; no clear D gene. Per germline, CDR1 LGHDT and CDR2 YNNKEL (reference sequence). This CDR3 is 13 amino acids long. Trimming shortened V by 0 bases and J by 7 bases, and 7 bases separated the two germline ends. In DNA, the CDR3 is TGTGCCAGCAGCCAAGATCGGGAACAGCCCCAGCATTTT. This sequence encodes CASSQDREQPQHF.

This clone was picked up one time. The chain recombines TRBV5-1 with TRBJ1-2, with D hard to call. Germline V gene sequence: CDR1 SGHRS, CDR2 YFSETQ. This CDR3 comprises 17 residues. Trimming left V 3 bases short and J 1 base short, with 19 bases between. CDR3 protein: CASSSFGTAQDNYGYTF. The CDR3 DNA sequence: TGCGCCAGCAGCTCTTTTGGTACAGCACAAGATAACTATGGCTACACCTTC.

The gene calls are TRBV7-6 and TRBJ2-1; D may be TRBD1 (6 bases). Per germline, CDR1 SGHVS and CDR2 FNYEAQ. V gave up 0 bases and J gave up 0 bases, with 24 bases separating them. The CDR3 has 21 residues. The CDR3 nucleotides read TGTGCCAGCAGCTTAGCGTGGGGGCTCGGGGAGACACAGAGCTCCTACAATGAGCAGTTCTTC. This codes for CASSLAWGLGETQSSYNEQFF.

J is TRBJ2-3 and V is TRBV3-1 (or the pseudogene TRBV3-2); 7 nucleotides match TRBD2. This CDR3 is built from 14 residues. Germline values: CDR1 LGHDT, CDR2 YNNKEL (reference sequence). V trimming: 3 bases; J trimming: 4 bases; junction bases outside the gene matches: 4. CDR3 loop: CASSHGLGADTQYF. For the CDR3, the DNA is TGTGCCAGCAGCCACGGACTAGGGGCAGATACGCAGTATTTT.

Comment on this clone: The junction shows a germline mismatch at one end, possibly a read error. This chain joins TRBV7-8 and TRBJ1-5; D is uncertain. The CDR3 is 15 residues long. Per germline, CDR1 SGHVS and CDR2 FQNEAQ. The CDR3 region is CASSLELDSYQPQHF. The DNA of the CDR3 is TGTGCCAGCAGCTTAGAACTGGATAGCTATCAGCCCCAGCATTTT.

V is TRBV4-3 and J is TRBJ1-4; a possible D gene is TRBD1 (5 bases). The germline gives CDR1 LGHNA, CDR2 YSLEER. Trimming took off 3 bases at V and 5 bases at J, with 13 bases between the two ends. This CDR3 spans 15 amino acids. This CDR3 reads CASSQTIQANEKLFF. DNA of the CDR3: TGCGCCAGCAGCCAGACGATACAGGCGAATGAAAAACTGTTTTTT.

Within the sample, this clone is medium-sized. The CDR3 loop is CASSDVAGGGNEQFF. As DNA, the CDR3 is TGTGCCAGCAGTGATGTAGCGGGGGGGGGCAATGAGCAGTTCTTC. The rearrangement uses TRBV6-4 and TRBJ2-1; 11 bases agree with TRBD2. CDR1 and CDR2 (germline): MRHNA, SNTAGT. Trimming removed 3 bases from V and 6 bases from J; junction bases left unmatched: 4. The CDR3 is made up of 15 amino acids.